Shown below are 28 T cell receptor beta chains from a single sample sequenced in a study of PD-1 blockade in classical Hodgkin lymphoma. Exposure to brentuximab vedotin varied, and each patient had relapsed following autologous stem cell transplantation. TCRdb keeps only in-frame clones here, not all; method: immunoSEQ multiplex PCR. Of just over 60,000 clones listed, about 87% are singletons. The sequencing here drew on peripheral blood mononuclear cells (PBMCs), taken at baseline. These receptors originate from a human donor with classical Hodgkin lymphoma.

This sequence joins TRBV28 and TRBJ1-1, with D tentatively TRBD1 (6 bases). V was pared by 3 bases and J by 4 bases, with 24 bases between. The germline V gene has CDR1 MDHEN and CDR2 SYDVKM. The CDR3 sequence is 18 residues long. The CDR3 DNA reads as TGTGCCAGCAGTTTGGGTATTGGGGGGCGCGGACGGGGCACTGAAGCTTTCTTT. The encoded protein is CASSLGIGGRGRGTEAFF.

DNA of the CDR3: TGTGCCAGCAGTTCTTTTGAATCTAACTATGGCTACACCTTC. Translation: CASSSFESNYGYTF. The chain employs TRBV28 and TRBJ1-2, with D unclear. The CDR3 length is 14 residues. Germline CDR1 MDHEN, CDR2 SYDVKM. The V gene lost 4 bases and the J gene lost 0 bases, with 9 bases spanning the gap.

The chain couples TRBV6-5 to TRBJ1-6; D is uncertain. V was cut by 1 base and J by 9 bases, with 10 bases left in between. Germline CDR1 and CDR2: MNHEY and SVGAGI. The CDR3 extends over 14 amino acids. The CDR3 bases are TGTGCCAGCAGTTACTTCGGCAAGTTTTCACCCCTCCACTTT. Encoded protein: CASSYFGKFSPLHF.

This chain links TRBV2 with TRBJ2-5; 9 positions agree with TRBD2. There are 16 residues in the CDR3. J gave up 5 bases and V 4 bases, and 11 bases lay outside the gene matches. The germline V gene encodes CDR1 SNHLY and CDR2 FYNNEI. The CDR3 sequence: CASSGLLAGPKETQYF. The CDR3 bases are TGTGCCAGCAGTGGGCTACTAGCGGGCCCAAAGGAGACCCAGTACTTC.

This rearrangement joins TRBV2 to TRBJ2-3, with D perhaps given as TRBD1 or TRBD2 (5 bases each). Trimming cost V 4 bases and J 0 bases, with 8 bases left between them. The CDR3 is 14 amino acids. Germline V lookup: CDR1 SNHLY, CDR2 FYNNEI. CDR3 DNA sequence: TGTGCCAGCAGTGTGGGACGGAGCACAGATACGCAGTATTTT. This sequence encodes CASSVGRSTDTQYF.

V is TRBV7-2 and J is TRBJ1-1, with D tentatively TRBD1 (6 bases). Trimming took 5 bases from V and 7 from J, leaving 14 bases between them. Germline V CDR1 and CDR2: SGHTA, FQGNSA. CDR3 length: 13 amino acids. The CDR3 reads CASSPQGLGEAFF. The CDR3 DNA reads TGTGCCAGCAGCCCTCAGGGGCTGGGTGAAGCTTTCTTT.

The chain combines TRBV6-5 with TRBJ1-1, with 7 bases identical to TRBD1. Germline loops: CDR1 MNHEY, CDR2 SVGAGI. With V trimmed by 6 bases and J by 2 bases, 9 bases remained unmatched. The CDR3 covers 15 residues. Here the CDR3 DNA reads TGTGCCAGCAGCCGTTCGACAGGGTACAACACTGAAGCTTTCTTT. Translation gives CASSRSTGYNTEAFF.

The V call is TRBV7-2, the J call TRBJ1-4, with TRBD1 matching over 11 bases. From germline, CDR1 is SGHTA and CDR2 FQGNSA. The length of the CDR3 is 15 residues. The J segment lost 7 bases and the V segment lost 5 bases, leaving 6 bases of the junction unmatched. Here the CDR3 DNA reads TGTGCCAGCAGCGCATCCGGGACAGGGGGTGAAAAACTGTTTTTT. Translating it yields CASSASGTGGEKLFF.

This rearrangement joins TRBV9 to TRBJ2-5, with 9 bases matching TRBD2. Germline V gene sequence: CDR1 SGDLS, CDR2 YYNGEE. V shed 0 bases, J shed 5 bases, and the junction held 11 bases outside the gene matches. The CDR3 loop spans 17 amino acids. CDR3 sequence: CASSVDGGGARGETQYF. The DNA of the CDR3 is TGTGCCAGCAGCGTAGACGGCGGGGGGGCACGTGGGGAGACCCAGTACTTC.

The V call is TRBV11-2, the J call TRBJ2-3; tentatively, D is TRBD2 (5 bases). Germline V gene data show CDR1 as SGHAT and CDR2 as FQNNGV. CDR3 length: 13 amino acids. Between the trimmed V and J ends, which lost 5 bases and 1 base, there was a span of 7 bases. The CDR3 is CASSPGGTDTQYF. The CDR3 nucleotides read TGTGCCAGCAGCCCCGGGGGCACAGATACGCAGTATTTT.

This clone appeared once. The J gene is TRBJ1-4, the V gene TRBV9, with D maybe TRBD1 (5 bases). The CDR3 spans 14 residues. V shed 2 bases and J shed 8 bases, with 13 bases lying between them. Looked up from germline, CDR1 is SGDLS and CDR2 is YYNGEE. The CDR3 DNA follows: TGTGCCAGCAGCGTGGACCCACGGGGCGAAAAACTGTTTTTT. Its translation: CASSVDPRGEKLFF. Full variable domain (remainder filled in from reference TRBV9 and TRBJ1-4): DSGVTQTPKHLITATGQRVTLRCSPRSGDLSVYWYQQSLDQGLQFLIQYYNGEERAKGNILERFSAQQFPDLHSELNLSSLELGDSALYFCASSVDPRGEKLFFGSGTQLSVL.

The J gene is TRBJ2-5, the V gene TRBV9; tentatively, D is TRBD2 (5 bases). Germline values: CDR1 SGDLS, CDR2 YYNGEE. Trimming took 0 bases from V and 4 from J, leaving 10 bases between them. The CDR3 runs 14 residues. CDR3 residues: CASSVDGLAETQYF. CDR3 coding DNA: TGTGCCAGCAGCGTAGACGGGCTAGCAGAGACCCAGTACTTC.

V and J are TRBV27 and TRBJ1-2; D not certain. The germline V gene has CDR1 MNHEY and CDR2 SMNVEV (reference sequence). Trimming removed 6 bases at V and 4 bases at J, with 15 bases between. The CDR3 has 14 amino acids. DNA of the CDR3: TGTGCCAGCAGAACGTCAAACAACGGCTATGGCTACACCTTC. Translation: CASRTSNNGYGYTF.

The V call is TRBV6-5, the J call TRBJ1-2; maybe TRBD1 (5 bases). This CDR3 is built from 13 residues. Trimming shortened V by 6 bases and J by 2 bases, and 10 bases separated the two germline ends. Germline V gene lookup returns CDR1 MNHEY and CDR2 SVGAGI. The CDR3 region is CASRHDRNYGYTF. CDR3 bases: TGTGCCAGCAGGCATGACAGAAACTATGGCTACACCTTC.

The chain has TRBV18 and TRBJ1-2; 8 bases are a match to TRBD1. V shed 4 bases, J shed 8 bases, and the junction held 12 bases outside the gene matches. CDR1 KGHSH and CDR2 LQKENI come from the germline V gene. CDR3 length: 15 amino acids. This CDR3 is CASSLRQGSIPGYTF. In DNA, the CDR3 is TGTGCCAGCTCACTGCGACAGGGGTCCATCCCAGGCTACACCTTC.

V usage is TRBV11-2 and J usage is TRBJ1-1; TRBD1 is a possible D gene (6 bases). The CDR3 totals 16 residues. With 1 base removed from V and 3 bases from J, the gap between germline ends came to 15 bases. CDR1 is SGHAT, CDR2 FQNNGV, per germline. Here the CDR3 DNA reads TGTGCCAGCAGCTTAGCGTTTCAGGGGCCCGACACTGAAGCTTTCTTT. This gives the protein CASSLAFQGPDTEAFF.

This clone has only one observation. The rearrangement links TRBV11-2 to TRBJ2-5, with 7 bases aligning to TRBD2. The ends lost 4 bases at V and 4 bases at J; junction bases unmatched: 9. This CDR3 comprises 15 residues. CDR1 is SGHAT, CDR2 FQNNGV, per germline. The CDR3 loop reads CASSSTSSGGETQYF. DNA for the CDR3: TGTGCCAGCAGCTCGACCTCTAGCGGAGGAGAGACCCAGTACTTC.

The table lists this clone with a few counts. This CDR3 is CASSPQPVEGYGYTF. CDR3 DNA sequence: TGTGCCAGCAGTCCACAGCCCGTTGAAGGCTATGGCTACACCTTC. The gene calls are TRBV6-9 and TRBJ1-2; D is uncertain. Germline-derived CDR1 and CDR2 are MNHGY and SVAAGI. This CDR3 is built from 15 residues. The V and J ends lost 5 bases and 4 bases respectively, with 17 bases between them.

V usage is TRBV19 and J usage is TRBJ1-4; D remains ambiguous. From germline, CDR1 is LNHDA and CDR2 SQIVND (reference sequence). Trimming pared 9 bases from V and 7 bases from J, leaving 9 bases between. This CDR3 region has 11 residues. The CDR3: CASRVGEKLFF. CDR3 nucleotide sequence: TGTGCCAGCCGGGTGGGTGAAAAACTGTTTTTT.

The rearrangement links TRBV11-2 to TRBJ2-5; TRBD2 matches 13 bases. The V gene end was trimmed by 3 bases and the J gene end by 5 bases; junction bases not matched to a gene: 12. Germline CDR1 reads SGHAT; CDR2 reads FQNNGV. CDR3 length: 18 residues. CDR3 amino acids: CASSFLGLAGAGEETQYF. CDR3 DNA sequence: TGTGCCAGCAGCTTCCTAGGACTAGCGGGGGCCGGGGAGGAGACCCAGTACTTC.

The DNA of the CDR3 is TGTGCCAGTAGTAAGGTAGAGTTGAGTGAGCAGTTCTTC. It specifies CASSKVELSEQFF. The V gene is TRBV19, the J gene TRBJ2-1; D call uncertain. Trimming stripped 4 bases from V and 9 bases from J, with 13 bases between. The CDR3 is 13 amino acids. Per the germline V gene, CDR1 is LNHDA and CDR2 is SQIVND (reference sequence).

The chain has TRBV5-1 and TRBJ2-1; a possible D gene is TRBD2 (6 bases). Trimming took 1 base from V and 8 from J, leaving 22 bases between them. This CDR3 has 17 residues. Germline CDR1 and CDR2: SGHRS and YFSETQ. The CDR3 region has the DNA TGCGCCAGCAGCTTGCTCGGGACTGGCCCGGGGTTCCATGAGCAGTTCTTC. It yields the protein CASSLLGTGPGFHEQFF.

The V and J genes are TRBV2 and TRBJ2-2; D is ambiguous. The length of the CDR3 is 13 residues. V shed 6 bases and J shed 5 bases, with 10 bases lying between them. Germline V gene lookup returns CDR1 SNHLY and CDR2 FYNNEI. This chain's CDR3 is CASRMSRTGELFF. In nucleotides, the CDR3 is TGTGCCAGCAGGATGAGTAGGACCGGGGAGCTGTTTTTT.

This sequence joins TRBV11-2 and TRBJ1-5; 9 nucleotides agree with TRBD1. CDR3 size: 15 residues. Trimming took 2 bases from V and 4 from J; bases not matched to a gene: 3. The germline CDR1 and CDR2 sequences are SGHAT and FQNNGV. This chain's CDR3 is CASSLWTGANQPQHF. In DNA, the CDR3 is TGTGCCAGCAGCTTATGGACAGGGGCAAATCAGCCCCAGCATTTT. Combining the CDR3 with reference TRBV11-2 and TRBJ1-5 gives the whole variable domain EAGVAQSPRYKIIEKRQSVAFWCNPISGHATLYWYQQILGQGPKLLIQFQNNGVVDDSQLPKDRFSAERLKGVDSTLKIQPAKLEDSAVYLCASSLWTGANQPQHFGDGTRLSIL.

V is TRBV6-1 and J is TRBJ2-1; 9 bases fit TRBD2. V lost 2 bases to trimming and J lost 8 bases; unmatched junction nucleotides: 7. There are 15 residues in the CDR3. CDR1 and CDR2 (germline): MNHNS, SASEGT. For the CDR3, the DNA is TGTGCCAGCAGTGAAAATAGCGGGGGCTGGGATGAGCAGTTCTTC. As protein: CASSENSGGWDEQFF.

For the CDR3, the DNA is TGTGCCAGCAGCCAAGATTGGGCCGATGTGGGTTCAGATACGCAGTATTTT. Its protein product is CASSQDWADVGSDTQYF. V gene TRBV14 combines with J gene TRBJ2-3; D remains unclear. The CDR3 spans 17 residues. The ends were cut back, 0 bases at V and 4 bases at J, with 17 bases in the middle. CDR1 is SGHDN, CDR2 FVKESK, per germline.

This chain uses TRBV11-2 with TRBJ1-5; D gene uncertain. With 5 bases removed from V and 0 bases from J, the gap between germline ends came to 5 bases. The CDR3 covers 13 residues. The germline gives CDR1 SGHAT, CDR2 FQNNGV. The CDR3 DNA sequence: TGTGCCAGCAGCCCGGGTAGCAATCAGCCCCAGCATTTT. The encoded protein is CASSPGSNQPQHF.

As DNA, the CDR3 is TGTGCCAGCTCACCAACCCCCGGGACAACAAACTACGAGCAGTACTTC. Translation: CASSPTPGTTNYEQYF. This chain uses TRBV18 with TRBJ2-7, with D perhaps TRBD1 (6 bases). Germline CDR1 KGHSH, CDR2 LQKENI. V lost 2 bases and J lost 3, with 17 bases in between. The CDR3 consists of 16 residues.